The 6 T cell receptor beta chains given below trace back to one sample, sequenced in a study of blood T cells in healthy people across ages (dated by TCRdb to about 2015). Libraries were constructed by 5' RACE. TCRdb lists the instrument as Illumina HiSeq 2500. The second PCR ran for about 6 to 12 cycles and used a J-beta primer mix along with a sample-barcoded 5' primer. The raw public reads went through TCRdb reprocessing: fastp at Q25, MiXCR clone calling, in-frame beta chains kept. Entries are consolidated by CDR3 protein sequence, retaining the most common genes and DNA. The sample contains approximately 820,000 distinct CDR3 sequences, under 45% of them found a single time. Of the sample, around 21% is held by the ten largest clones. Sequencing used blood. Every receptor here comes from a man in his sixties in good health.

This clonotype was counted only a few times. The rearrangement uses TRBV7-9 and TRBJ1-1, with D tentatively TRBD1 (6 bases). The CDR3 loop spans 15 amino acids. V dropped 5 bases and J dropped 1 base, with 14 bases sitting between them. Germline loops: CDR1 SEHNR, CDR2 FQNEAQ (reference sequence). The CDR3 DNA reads TGTGCCAGCAGCCGCCAGGGGACACAGAACACTGAAGCTTTCTTT. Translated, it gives CASSRQGTQNTEAFF. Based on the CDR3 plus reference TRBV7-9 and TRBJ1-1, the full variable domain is DTGVSQNPRHKITKRGQNVTFRCDPISEHNRLYWYRQTLGQGPEFLTYFQNEAQLEKSRLLSDRFSAERPKGSFSTLEIQRTEQGDSAMYLCASSRQGTQNTEAFFGQGTRLTVV.

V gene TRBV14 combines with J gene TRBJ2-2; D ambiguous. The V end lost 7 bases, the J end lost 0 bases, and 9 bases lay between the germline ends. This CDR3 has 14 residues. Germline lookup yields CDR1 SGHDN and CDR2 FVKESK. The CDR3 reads CASTPRPNTGELFF. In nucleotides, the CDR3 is TGTGCCAGCACCCCCAGGCCGAACACCGGGGAGCTGTTTTTT.

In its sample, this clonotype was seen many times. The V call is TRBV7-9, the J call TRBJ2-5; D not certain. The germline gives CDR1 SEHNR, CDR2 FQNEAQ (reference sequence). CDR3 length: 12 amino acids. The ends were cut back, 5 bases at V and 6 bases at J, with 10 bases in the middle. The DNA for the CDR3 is TGTGCCAGCAGCCCTAATGGCAAGACCCAGTACTTC. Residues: CASSPNGKTQYF. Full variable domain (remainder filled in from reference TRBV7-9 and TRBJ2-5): DTGVSQNPRHKITKRGQNVTFRCDPISEHNRLYWYRQTLGQGPEFLTYFQNEAQLEKSRLLSDRFSAERPKGSFSTLEIQRTEQGDSAMYLCASSPNGKTQYFGPGTRLLVL.

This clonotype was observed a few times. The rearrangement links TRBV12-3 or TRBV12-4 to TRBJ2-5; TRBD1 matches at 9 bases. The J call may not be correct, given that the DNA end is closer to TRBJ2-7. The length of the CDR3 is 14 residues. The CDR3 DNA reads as TGTGCCAGCAGTCAAGCGGGACAGGGCCACGAGCAGTACTTC. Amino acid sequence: CASSQAGQGHEQYF.

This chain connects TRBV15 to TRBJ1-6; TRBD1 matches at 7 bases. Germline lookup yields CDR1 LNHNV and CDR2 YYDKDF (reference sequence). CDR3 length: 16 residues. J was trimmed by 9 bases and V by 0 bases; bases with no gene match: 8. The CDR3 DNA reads TGTGCCACCAGCAGAGATCCAACGACAGGGATTTCACCCCTCCACTTT. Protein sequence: CATSRDPTTGISPLHF.

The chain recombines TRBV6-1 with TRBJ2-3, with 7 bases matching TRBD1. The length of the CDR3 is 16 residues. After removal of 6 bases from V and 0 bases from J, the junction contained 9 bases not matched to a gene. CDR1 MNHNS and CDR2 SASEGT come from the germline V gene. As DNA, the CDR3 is TGTGCCAGCAGCAGACAGGGTGTCAGTAGCACAGATACGCAGTATTTT. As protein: CASSRQGVSSTDTQYF.